The 27 T cell receptor beta chains listed next were all sequenced from one sample in a study of blood T cell repertoires in COVID-19. Sequencing used immunoSEQ multiplex PCR; TCRdb keeps in-frame clones, though not all of them. The sample lists some 140,000 clones, roughly 77% occurring once. The sample consisted of peripheral blood. The receptors were sampled from a woman aged 70 to 79 with COVID-19, enrolled during active disease.

In its sample, this clone was seen a few times. This sequence joins TRBV6-1 and TRBJ2-7, with D possibly TRBD2 on 5 matching bases. In germline, CDR1 is MNHNS, CDR2 SASEGT. The CDR3 is 17 amino acids. V was cut by 2 bases and J by 0 bases, with 17 bases left in between. CDR3 nucleotide sequence: TGTGCCAGCAGTGAATATGGTTCTGTGGACTCCTCCTACGAGCAGTACTTC. It yields the protein CASSEYGSVDSSYEQYF.

About this clone itself: Compared with germline, one end of the junction differs, possibly owing to a read error. V gene TRBV18 combines with J gene TRBJ2-1; D might be TRBD2 (7 bases). This CDR3 has 14 amino acids. Germline V gene data show CDR1 as KGHSH and CDR2 as LQKENI. The DNA for the CDR3 is TGTGCCAGCTCCCGGGGGGCCTCCGACAATGAGCAGTTCTTC. Its protein product is CASSRGASDNEQFF.

The V and J genes are TRBV27 and TRBJ2-5; weak D call: TRBD2 (6 bases). Deletions cut 4 bases from V and 4 bases from J, with 10 bases between. The CDR3 is made up of 13 amino acids. Germline lookup yields CDR1 MNHEY and CDR2 SMNVEV (reference sequence). The CDR3 here is CASSSRGRETQYF. The CDR3 DNA sequence: TGTGCCAGCAGTTCGCGGGGTAGAGAGACCCAGTACTTC.

The V and J genes are TRBV18 and TRBJ1-6, with 7 bases identical to TRBD1. The V and J ends lost 3 bases and 5 bases, in that order; junction bases with no gene match: 4. The CDR3 covers 15 residues. Germline V gene sequence: CDR1 KGHSH, CDR2 LQKENI. The CDR3 loop is CASSPGQPDNSPLHF. Here the CDR3 DNA reads TGTGCCAGCTCACCGGGACAGCCTGATAATTCACCCCTCCACTTT.

The CDR3 here is CASALHHNYGYTF. The DNA of the CDR3 is TGTGCCAGCGCACTTCACCATAACTATGGCTACACCTTC. V and J are TRBV14 and TRBJ1-2; D not resolved. The CDR3 contains 13 residues. Looked up from germline, CDR1 is SGHDN and CDR2 is FVKESK. V was shortened by 8 bases and J by 1 base, with 11 bases between the two germline ends.

V gene TRBV7-9 combines with J gene TRBJ1-2; 9 nucleotides line up with TRBD1. After removal of 10 bases from V and 1 base from J, the junction contained 13 bases not matched to a gene. Germline CDR1 is SEHNR and CDR2 is FQNEAQ (reference sequence). The CDR3 is made up of 16 amino acids. Here the CDR3 reads CATTKPTGGHNYGYTF. The CDR3 coding sequence is TGTGCCACCACCAAGCCCACAGGGGGCCATAACTATGGCTACACCTTC.

The chain uses TRBV30 and TRBJ1-5, with D possibly matching TRBD1 (5 bases). Trimming took off 5 bases at V and 3 bases at J, with 11 bases between the two ends. Germline CDR1 and CDR2: GTSNPN and SVGIG (reference sequence). The CDR3 runs 13 residues. This CDR3 reads CAWGAGLNQPQHF. The CDR3 coding sequence is TGTGCCTGGGGGGCGGGACTCAATCAGCCCCAGCATTTT. The variable domain in full, with the rest retrieved from reference TRBV30 and TRBJ1-5, is SQTIHQWPATLVQPVGSPLSLECTVEGTSNPNLYWYRQAAGRGLQLLFYSVGIGQISSEVPQNLSASRPQDRQFILSSKKLLLSDSGFYLCAWGAGLNQPQHFGDGTRLSIL.

Here the CDR3 reads CASRRTGTLYTDTQYF. The DNA for the CDR3 is TGTGCCAGCAGACGGACGGGAACGCTTTACACAGATACGCAGTATTTT. This chain uses TRBV27 with TRBJ2-3; D perhaps matches TRBD2 (5 bases). Germline assignment: CDR1 MNHEY and CDR2 SMNVEV (reference sequence). V lost 6 bases and J lost 2, with 18 bases in between. The CDR3 covers 16 residues.

J is TRBJ1-2 and V is TRBV4-1, with D possibly TRBD1 on 6 matching bases. V lost 3 bases and J lost 4, with 12 bases in between. The germline V gene has CDR1 MGHRA and CDR2 YSYEKL. The CDR3 sequence is 14 residues long. CDR3 loop: CASSQAQGSYGYTF. In DNA, the CDR3 is TGCGCCAGCAGCCAGGCACAGGGTAGCTATGGCTACACCTTC.

The table lists this clone with a count of one. This chain connects TRBV20-1 to TRBJ1-1, with a possible D match to TRBD1 (5 bases). Trimming took 3 bases from V and 0 from J, leaving 17 bases between them. This CDR3 spans 16 amino acids. Germline loops: CDR1 DFQATT, CDR2 SNEGSKA (reference sequence). The CDR3 DNA is TGCAGTGCTAGTCCCCGGGGGGTCCGGATGAACACTGAAGCTTTCTTT. It codes for CSASPRGVRMNTEAFF.

The rearrangement links TRBV7-8 to TRBJ1-1; D is undetermined. Germline V gene lookup returns CDR1 SGHVS and CDR2 FQNEAQ. This CDR3 is built from 15 residues. V lost 2 bases to trimming and J lost 3 bases, with 13 bases between them. The CDR3 DNA is TGTGCCAGCAGCTTAAGTCAGTCCGCATACACTGAAGCTTTCTTT. Protein product: CASSLSQSAYTEAFF.

This clone appeared a few times. The chain carries TRBV4-1 and TRBJ2-7, with 7 bases matching TRBD2. Germline values: CDR1 MGHRA, CDR2 YSYEKL. Germline trimming cut 5 bases from V and 0 bases from J; bases unmatched to any gene: 4. This CDR3 spans 14 amino acids. The CDR3 DNA reads as TGCGCCAGCAGCAGACTAGCACTCTCCTACGAGCAGTACTTC. This translates into CASSRLALSYEQYF.

The V gene is TRBV6-2 or TRBV6-3, the J gene TRBJ1-2; maybe TRBD1 (6 bases). Germline CDR1 MNHEY, CDR2 SVGEGT. V lost 2 bases, J lost 0 bases, and 25 bases lay in between. CDR3 length: 20 residues. The CDR3 here is CASSYAPWGGTMSANYGYTF. DNA for the CDR3: TGTGCCAGCAGTTACGCCCCATGGGGGGGCACGATGTCAGCTAACTATGGCTACACCTTC.

The sample holds one count of this clone. The chain uses TRBV7-3 and TRBJ2-5; possible D gene TRBD1, 6 bases. This CDR3 is built from 13 residues. The V end was cut by 4 bases, the J end by 5 bases, with 11 bases between. Germline assignment: CDR1 SGHTA and CDR2 FQGTGA. CDR3 in amino acids: CASSSLGAETQYF. The CDR3 bases are TGTGCCAGCAGCTCCCTGGGGGCGGAGACCCAGTACTTC.

The rearrangement uses TRBV5-5 and TRBJ1-4, with a tentative D call TRBD1 (5 bases). Germline V CDR1 and CDR2: SGHKS, YYEKEE (reference sequence). This CDR3 comprises 15 residues. V gave up 0 bases and J gave up 5 bases, with 11 bases separating them. The CDR3, as DNA: TGTGCCAGCAGCTTGGTGGCAGGGCTCAATGAAAAACTGTTTTTT. Translating gives CASSLVAGLNEKLFF. Full variable domain (rest looked up from reference TRBV5-5 and TRBJ1-4): DAGVTQSPTHLIKTRGQQVTLRCSPISGHKSVSWYQQVLGQGPQFIFQYYEKEERGRGNFPDRFSARQFPNYSSELNVNALLLGDSALYLCASSLVAGLNEKLFFGSGTQLSVL.

The rearrangement links TRBV6-6 to TRBJ1-3; the D is unclear. Germline values: CDR1 MNHNY, CDR2 SVGAGI (reference sequence). V lost 5 bases to trimming and J lost 0 bases, with 8 bases between them. The length of the CDR3 is 14 residues. The CDR3 reads CASSRTSSGNTIYF. CDR3 nucleotide sequence: TGTGCCAGCAGTAGAACAAGCTCTGGAAACACCATATATTTT.

This sequence joins TRBV4-1 and TRBJ1-2; 7 positions match TRBD1. The J segment lost 4 bases and the V segment lost 1 base, leaving 6 bases of the junction unmatched. The CDR3 is 15 residues long. Germline CDR1 and CDR2: MGHRA and YSYEKL. The CDR3 here is CASSQAGQPIYGYTF. The CDR3 nucleotides read TGCGCCAGCAGCCAAGCGGGACAGCCCATCTATGGCTACACCTTC.

This clone was picked up a small number of times. The rearrangement joins TRBV6-4 to TRBJ1-2; 8 nucleotides match TRBD1. CDR3 size: 14 residues. After removal of 5 bases from V and 8 bases from J, the junction contained 10 bases not matched to a gene. Germline lookup yields CDR1 MRHNA and CDR2 SNTAGT. CDR3 nucleotide sequence: TGTGCCAGCAGTCCAAGGGACAGGAATCAAGGCTACACCTTC. It yields the protein CASSPRDRNQGYTF.

J is TRBJ2-5 and V is TRBV5-5, with TRBD1 matching 8 bases. After removal of 4 bases from V and 5 bases from J, the junction contained 10 bases not matched to a gene. Germline V gene sequence: CDR1 SGHKS, CDR2 YYEKEE (reference sequence). This CDR3 is built from 15 residues. In DNA form, the CDR3 reads TGTGCCAGCAGCACCGGCCGACAGGGGAGTGAGACCCAGTACTTC. This encodes CASSTGRQGSETQYF.

This clone turned up a few times. The chain recombines TRBV29-1 with TRBJ1-2, with a weak D call TRBD1 (5 bases). The CDR3 totals 10 residues. V lost 4 bases, J lost 8 bases, and 8 bases lay in between. Germline lookup yields CDR1 SQVTM and CDR2 ANQGSEA. CDR3 nucleotide sequence: TGCAGCGTTGGGGGGGACGGCTACACCTTC. Encoded protein: CSVGGDGYTF.

J is TRBJ2-7 and V is TRBV7-6; a possible D gene is TRBD1 (6 bases). V was cut by 7 bases and J by 2 bases, with 21 bases left in between. In germline, CDR1 is SGHVS, CDR2 FNYEAQ. This CDR3 is 16 amino acids long. The CDR3 nucleotides are TGTGCCAGCAACGAGACAGGTCCGGACCCCACCTACGAGCAGTACTTC. Translating it yields CASNETGPDPTYEQYF.

The chain is built from TRBV4-2 and TRBJ2-1, with 7 bases fitting TRBD2. The CDR3 has 16 amino acids. Germline V gene data show CDR1 as LGHNA and CDR2 as YNFKEQ. After removal of 2 bases from V and 4 bases from J, the junction contained 8 bases not matched to a gene. CDR3 sequence (DNA): TGTGCCAGCAGCCAATGGGGGGGAACAGGTTACAATGAGCAGTTCTTC. Its protein is CASSQWGGTGYNEQFF.

The CDR3 DNA reads TGCGCCAGCAGCTTCGGGACTAGCGGCACAGATACGCAGTATTTT. Its protein is CASSFGTSGTDTQYF. V gene TRBV5-1 combines with J gene TRBJ2-3, with 10 bases matching TRBD2. This CDR3 contains 15 residues. CDR1 is SGHRS and CDR2 is YFSETQ in the germline V gene. The V and J ends lost 2 bases and 1 base, in that order; junction bases with no gene match: 1.

The chain links TRBV6-5 to TRBJ1-6; D ambiguous. Per the germline V gene, CDR1 is MNHEY and CDR2 is SVGAGI. CDR3 length: 12 residues. V lost 7 bases to trimming and J lost 6 bases, with 7 bases between them. The CDR3 is CASTPGNSPLHF. The CDR3 coding sequence is TGTGCCAGCACTCCGGGTAATTCACCCCTCCACTTT.

This clone was seen a handful of times. The rearrangement joins TRBV6-1 to TRBJ1-1, with D maybe TRBD1 (5 bases). Germline loops: CDR1 MNHNS, CDR2 SASEGT. CDR3 size: 14 residues. Deletions cut 0 bases from V and 1 base from J, with 6 bases between. The CDR3 spells CASSEAGENTEAFF. The DNA for the CDR3 is TGTGCCAGCAGTGAAGCAGGGGAGAACACTGAAGCTTTCTTT.

The chain carries TRBV3-1 (or the pseudogene TRBV3-2) and TRBJ1-1; D remains ambiguous. The CDR3 is 14 amino acids. CDR1 is LGHDT, CDR2 YNNKEL, per germline (reference sequence). V lost 7 bases and J lost 2, with 14 bases in between. This chain's CDR3 is CASTYGLSNTEAFF. CDR3 coding DNA: TGTGCCAGCACCTACGGTCTTTCTAACACTGAAGCTTTCTTT.

The genes are TRBV7-2 and TRBJ1-2; 12 nucleotides align to TRBD1. The length of the CDR3 is 15 residues. The germline gives CDR1 SGHTA, CDR2 FQGNSA. V shed 1 base and J 6 bases; nucleotides not matched to a gene: 3. CDR3 sequence reads: CASSLGGTGGNGYTF. The CDR3 nucleotides read TGTGCCAGCAGCTTAGGTGGGACAGGGGGCAATGGCTACACCTTC.